This entry lists 14 T cell receptor beta chains sequenced from one sample in a study of T cell repertoires in cytomegalovirus infection. These receptors are not linked to any known antigen. TCRdb called the reads again in MiXCR, with one record for every CDR3 protein. In the table there are roughly 990,000 distinct CDR3 sequences, roughly 31% of which are singletons. Material: cultured CD8+ T cells from PBMCs, obtained from culture after CMV antigen stimulation. All receptors come from a human donor in good health (CMV status not recorded). Some clones in this sample may be carry-over from other donors' samples.

The chain couples TRBV14 to TRBJ1-1; D may be TRBD1 (5 bases). The germline CDR1 and CDR2 sequences are SGHDN and FVKESK. The CDR3 is 15 residues long. CDR3 sequence: CVGSRDFNMNTEAFF. The CDR3, as DNA: TGTGTCGGCAGCCGGGACTTTAACATGAACACTGAAGCTTTCTTT. Using reference TRBV14 and TRBJ1-1 for the parts outside the CDR3, the full variable domain is EAGVTQFPSHSVIEKGQTVTLRCDPISGHDNLYWYRRVMGKEIKFLLHFVKESKQDESGMPNNRFLAERTGGTYSTLKVQPAELEDSGVYFCVGSRDFNMNTEAFFGQGTRLTVV.

This clonotype was seen a few times. The chain couples TRBV7-9 to TRBJ2-7; D is possibly TRBD1 (6 bases). Trimming removed 3 bases at V and 3 bases at J, with 6 bases between. The CDR3 contains 12 residues. The germline CDR1 and CDR2 sequences are SEHNR and FQNEAQ (reference sequence). DNA for the CDR3: TGTGCCAGCAGCTTCAGGGGCTACGAGCAGTACGTC. Translated, it gives CASSFRGYEQYV.

The chain has TRBV12-3 or TRBV12-4 and TRBJ2-7; a possible D gene is TRBD1 (6 bases). The CDR3 has 14 amino acids. V was trimmed by 1 base and J by 4 bases, leaving 11 bases between them. CDR3 DNA sequence: TGTGCCAGCAGTTTAGGTTACAGGGCGTACGAGCAGTACTTC. Encoded protein: CASSLGYRAYEQYF.

Here the CDR3 DNA reads TGTGCCAGCGATGGGGGGCGCGGCACCGGGGAGCTGTTTTTT. This codes for CASDGGRGTGELFF. The chain links TRBV6-1 to TRBJ2-2; D could derive from TRBD1 or TRBD2 (6 bases each). This CDR3 is built from 14 residues. The germline V gene encodes CDR1 MNHNS and CDR2 SASEGT. The V gene lost 8 bases and the J gene lost 4 bases, with 14 bases spanning the gap.

In its sample, this clonotype was seen a few times. V gene TRBV19 combines with J gene TRBJ2-7; D is undetermined. From germline, CDR1 is LNHDA and CDR2 SQIVND (reference sequence). The germline V and J ends were trimmed by 5 bases and 2 bases, with 10 bases remaining between them. This CDR3 is 13 amino acids long. Written as DNA, the CDR3 is TGTGCCAGTAGTTCGGGTTACCCCTACGAGCAGTACGTC. Encoded protein: CASSSGYPYEQYV.

Written as DNA, the CDR3 is TGCAGTGCTAGGCCCCCCGGGGCTTCGGGGGGCTACACCTTC. Its protein is CSARPPGASGGYTF. This chain joins TRBV20-1 and TRBJ1-2, with D possibly being TRBD1 (5 bases). Trimming left V 3 bases short and J 8 bases short, with 19 bases between. The CDR3 sequence is 14 residues long. Germline V gives CDR1 DFQATT, CDR2 SNEGSKA (reference sequence).

CDR3 in DNA: TGTGCCAGTAGTTCCAACACGGGTACTGAAGCTTTCTTT. This gives the protein CASSSNTGTEAFF. The chain combines TRBV19 with TRBJ1-1; D is undetermined. This CDR3 region has 13 residues. Between the trimmed V and J ends, which lost 5 bases and 5 bases, there was a span of 12 bases. The germline V gene has CDR1 LNHDA and CDR2 SQIVND (reference sequence). Supplemented by reference TRBV19 and TRBJ1-1, the full variable domain reads DGGITQSPKYLFRKEGQNVTLSCEQNLNHDAMYWYRQDPGQGLRLIYYSQIVNDFQKGDIAEGYSVSREKKESFPLTVTSAQKNPTAFYLCASSSNTGTEAFFGQGTRLTVV.

The rearrangement joins TRBV24-1 to TRBJ2-1, with D possibly being TRBD2 (7 bases). Per germline, CDR1 KGHDR and CDR2 SFDVKD. This CDR3 spans 21 amino acids. Between the trimmed V and J ends, which lost 0 bases and 1 base, there was a span of 24 bases. The CDR3 DNA reads as TGTGCCACCAGTGATTTGGAACCGGGCGGGGGCCCTCCCCTATCCTACAATGAGCAGTTCTTC. Translated, it gives CATSDLEPGGGPPLSYNEQFF.

This clonotype was seen more than once but under ten times. The CDR3, as DNA: TGCGCCAGCAGCCAATCTAGCGGGGGGGCCGCAGAGACCCAGTACTTC. As protein: CASSQSSGGAAETQYF. The V and J genes are TRBV4-3 and TRBJ2-5; TRBD2 matches at 12 bases. V gave up 2 bases and J gave up 4 bases; unmatched junction bases: 5. The germline CDR1 and CDR2 sequences are LGHNA and YSLEER. The CDR3 sequence is 16 residues long.

This clonotype occurred many times. The rearrangement uses TRBV7-9 and TRBJ1-2; weak D call: TRBD1 (5 bases). The CDR3 contains 14 residues. V gave up 5 bases and J gave up 1 base, with 11 bases separating them. Germline CDR1 and CDR2: SEHNR and FQNEAQ (reference sequence). CDR3 amino acids: CASSPRDVNYGYTF. Here the CDR3 DNA reads TGTGCCAGCAGCCCCAGGGACGTTAACTATGGCTACACCTTC. Based on the CDR3 plus reference TRBV7-9 and TRBJ1-2, the full variable domain is DTGVSQNPRHKITKRGQNVTFRCDPISEHNRLYWYRQTLGQGPEFLTYFQNEAQLEKSRLLSDRFSAERPKGSFSTLEIQRTEQGDSAMYLCASSPRDVNYGYTFGSGTRLTVV.

V is TRBV27 and J is TRBJ2-2, with D unresolved. Germline V gene sequence: CDR1 MNHEY, CDR2 SMNVEV (reference sequence). This CDR3 has 13 residues. Trimming left V 7 bases short and J 7 bases short, with 13 bases between. The CDR3 nucleotides are TGTGCCAGCACCTGGTTCTTGGGCGGGGAGCTGTTTTTT. Its protein product is CASTWFLGGELFF.

The count of this clonotype is one. The chain couples TRBV27 to TRBJ2-7, with 9 bases matching TRBD1. Germline CDR1 is MNHEY and CDR2 is SMNVEV (reference sequence). This CDR3 region has 14 residues. J gave up 6 bases and V 5 bases, and 8 bases lay outside the gene matches. The CDR3 bases are TGTGCCAGCAGTCCCGGGACAGGGTCCAGCGAGCAGTACGTC. This encodes CASSPGTGSSEQYV.

The chain is built from TRBV6-2 or TRBV6-3 and TRBJ2-7; TRBD1 matches at 7 bases. J gave up 5 bases and V 4 bases, and 5 bases lay outside the gene matches. Germline V gives CDR1 MNHEY, CDR2 SVGEGT. The CDR3 consists of 13 residues. The CDR3 DNA reads TGTGCCAGCAGTTTCACAGGGGCGAACGAGCAGTACGTC. Amino acids: CASSFTGANEQYV.

A single count supports this clonotype. The rearrangement links TRBV4-3 to TRBJ1-1, with TRBD1 as a possible D gene (6 bases). The CDR3 is 14 residues long. Trimming pared 0 bases from V and 6 bases from J, leaving 11 bases between. Germline CDR1 is LGHNA and CDR2 is YSLEER. CDR3 nucleotide sequence: TGCGCCAGCAGCCAAGACCCCGGGGGCTCTGAAGCTTTCTTT. Encoded protein: CASSQDPGGSEAFF.